This passage covers 18 T cell receptor beta chains from one sample sequenced in a study of breast tumors, draining lymph nodes, adjacent tissues. One entry per CDR3 protein, called by TCRdb with MiXCR from the multiplex PCR reads. Of 180,000 or so distinct CDR3 sequences listed, about 30% are singletons. Breast cancer patients provided tissue from their axillary draining lymph nodes. Sequences were obtained from axillary lymph node tissue. These receptors were obtained from a female donor with breast cancer. Some clones in this sample may be carry-over from other donors' samples.

On this clonotype itself: An end of the junction differs from the germline gene, which may be a read error. This chain uses TRBV9 with TRBJ1-4, with TRBD1 identical over 11 bases. The V gene's germline CDR1 is SGDLS and CDR2 YYNGEE. This CDR3 comprises 17 residues. The CDR3 here is CASSEDRGPGPGEKLFF. Written as DNA, the CDR3 is TGCGCCAGCAGCGAGGACAGGGGGCCTGGTCCCGGAGAAAAACTGTTTTTT.

This clonotype was seen more than once but under ten times. The chain joins TRBV29-1 to TRBJ1-1; 8 bases line up with TRBD1. Germline V CDR1 and CDR2: SQVTM, ANQGSEA. This CDR3 is 13 amino acids long. V lost 5 bases and J lost 0; bases outside the gene matches: 2. The CDR3 nucleotides are TGCAGCGTTAGACAGGGGTTGAACACTGAAGCTTTCTTT. It yields the protein CSVRQGLNTEAFF.

This chain links TRBV2 with TRBJ1-6; possible D gene TRBD1, 5 bases. Looked up from germline, CDR1 is SNHLY and CDR2 is FYNNEI. The CDR3 length is 13 residues. The ends were cut back, 11 bases at V and 8 bases at J, with 16 bases in the middle. CDR3 DNA sequence: TGTGCCGACAATGACGGGGCCCATTCACCCCTCCACTTT. Its translation is CADNDGAHSPLHF.

As to this clonotype: A read error may explain this, as a much larger clone is one base away. The conserved phenylalanine or tryptophan normally closing the CDR3 is absent here, so this likely arose from a read error. The rearrangement uses TRBV10-3 and TRBJ1-1; D gene unclear. Germline assignment: CDR1 ENHRY and CDR2 SYGVKD. This CDR3 comprises 13 residues. V was clipped by 4 bases and J by 4 bases, with 10 bases between them. The CDR3 is CAISGTAGTEAFL. CDR3 in DNA: TGTGCCATCAGTGGGACGGCGGGCACTGAAGCTTTCCTT.

The chain links TRBV27 to TRBJ2-3, with TRBD2 identical over 9 bases. Germline CDR1 MNHEY, CDR2 SMNVEV (reference sequence). The V and J ends lost 2 bases and 5 bases, in that order; junction bases with no gene match: 8. The CDR3 loop spans 16 amino acids. CDR3 in DNA: TGTGCCAGCAGTTTAACAGGCGGGGGGGCCGGAGATACGCAGTATTTT. Translated, it gives CASSLTGGGAGDTQYF.

A remark on this clonotype: The CDR3 ends on some other residue instead of the conserved phenylalanine or tryptophan, so this is likely a read error. The J gene is TRBJ1-6, the V gene TRBV19; 7 bases fit TRBD1. CDR3 size: 16 residues. Germline CDR1 is LNHDA and CDR2 is SQIVND (reference sequence). In DNA form, the CDR3 reads TGCGCCAGTAGCTTAGCTTCCGGGACAGCTAATTCACCCCTCCACTCT. It is translated as CASSLASGTANSPLHS.

Ten or more counts support this clonotype. The chain recombines TRBV5-1 with TRBJ2-3, with D perhaps TRBD1 or TRBD2 (6 bases each). Germline loops: CDR1 SGHRS, CDR2 YFSETQ. The CDR3 spans 15 residues. V gave up 2 bases and J gave up 0 bases, with 10 bases separating them. The CDR3 DNA reads as TGCGCCAGCAGCTTCGGGGGCCCTAGCACAGATACGCAGTATTTT. Encoded protein: CASSFGGPSTDTQYF.

As to this clonotype: Germline is not matched at one junction end, which may reflect a read error. The chain combines TRBV2 with TRBJ2-5; no reliable D call. The CDR3 runs 11 residues. Germline V gene lookup returns CDR1 SNHLY and CDR2 FYNNEI. The CDR3 DNA reads as TGTGCCAGCAGGGTCAGTACTGCCTTAGGCTTC. This gives the protein CASRVSTALGF.

This clonotype was recorded at least ten times. V gene TRBV14 combines with J gene TRBJ2-1; 10 bases map to TRBD2. CDR1 and CDR2 (germline): SGHDN, FVKESK. Trimming removed 4 bases from V and 0 bases from J; junction bases left unmatched: 12. CDR3 length equals 19 residues. The CDR3, as DNA: TGTGCCAGCAGCCGGCTGTTGACTAGCGGGCCGAGCTCCTACAATGAGCAGTTCTTC. Protein product: CASSRLLTSGPSSYNEQFF.

The chain couples TRBV29-1 to TRBJ2-3; a weak D match, TRBD2 (6 bases). The CDR3 has 12 residues. Trimming shortened V by 7 bases and J by 4 bases, and 12 bases separated the two germline ends. CDR1 SQVTM and CDR2 ANQGSEA come from the germline V gene. This chain's CDR3 is CSGGVSADTQYF. The CDR3 DNA sequence: TGCAGCGGGGGGGTGAGCGCAGATACGCAGTATTTT.

The chain is built from TRBV3-1 and TRBJ1-1; possibly TRBD1 for D (5 bases). CDR1 is LGHDT, CDR2 YNNKEL, per germline (reference sequence). The V end lost 4 bases, the J end lost 1 base, and 16 bases lay between the germline ends. This CDR3 is 16 amino acids long. The CDR3 here is CASSPDGGIRNTEAFF. The CDR3 bases are TGTGCCAGCAGCCCCGACGGGGGTATCAGGAACACTGAAGCTTTCTTT.

The V call is TRBV7-6, the J call TRBJ2-5, with 7 nucleotides matching TRBD1. In germline, CDR1 is SGHVS, CDR2 FNYEAQ. The CDR3 consists of 15 residues. V dropped 1 base and J dropped 3; count of bases not matched to a gene: 5. CDR3 in DNA: TGTGCCAGCAGCTTAGATCGGACAGGCGAAGAGACCCAGTACTTC. It is translated as CASSLDRTGEETQYF.

This clonotype occurred a few times. A read error may be the cause here, since a much bigger clone is one base away. This chain connects TRBV6-1 to TRBJ2-7; D is unclear. V dropped 8 bases and J dropped 5 bases, with 4 bases sitting between them. Germline loops: CDR1 MNHNS, CDR2 SASEGT. The length of the CDR3 is 9 residues. The CDR3 bases are TGTGCCAGCGACCACGAGCAGTACTTC. Translating it yields CASDHEQYF.

In its sample, this clonotype was seen many times. The chain uses TRBV30 and TRBJ1-6, with D possibly TRBD1 on 6 matching bases. Trimming pared 2 bases from V and 10 bases from J, leaving 18 bases between. The CDR3 length is 15 residues. Germline V CDR1 and CDR2: GTSNPN, SVGIG (reference sequence). In nucleotides, the CDR3 is TGTGCCTGGAGTAACCAACAGGGAAGTGGATCACCCCTCCACTTT. Amino acids: CAWSNQQGSGSPLHF.

The sample holds many counts of this clonotype. The V call is TRBV19, the J call TRBJ1-2; no firm D call. The germline V gene has CDR1 LNHDA and CDR2 SQIVND (reference sequence). The CDR3 length is 15 residues. V lost 6 bases to trimming and J lost 0 bases, with 14 bases between them. As DNA, the CDR3 is TGTGCCAGTAGGCTAGAGGAGAGTCCTAACTATGGCTACACCTTC. Residues: CASRLEESPNYGYTF.

This clonotype was seen many times. The V call is TRBV6-1, the J call TRBJ1-2; TRBD1 aligns across 7 bases. With V trimmed by 7 bases and J by 0 bases, 17 bases remained unmatched. This CDR3 contains 18 residues. Germline CDR1 MNHNS, CDR2 SASEGT. CDR3 loop: CASTQWGKGGPSNYGYTF. The CDR3 nucleotides read TGTGCCAGCACCCAATGGGGGAAAGGGGGCCCATCTAACTATGGCTACACCTTC.

This clonotype appeared many times. The CDR3 is CSARLGQGPYEQYF. The CDR3 coding sequence is TGCAGTGCTAGACTGGGACAGGGGCCGTACGAGCAGTACTTC. The rearrangement uses TRBV20-1 and TRBJ2-7; TRBD1 agrees at 10 bases. The CDR3 covers 14 residues. In germline, CDR1 is DFQATT, CDR2 SNEGSKA (reference sequence). Trimming took 2 bases from V and 4 from J; bases not matched to a gene: 5.

This clonotype was observed at least ten times. The chain is built from TRBV2 and TRBJ2-7, with D possibly TRBD1 on 5 matching bases. Trimming pared 4 bases from V and 7 bases from J, leaving 14 bases between. Germline CDR1 is SNHLY and CDR2 is FYNNEI. The CDR3 sequence is 13 residues long. The CDR3 DNA reads as TGTGCCAGCAGTGCGGCAGGGCTGGGGGAGCAGTACTTC. Translated, it gives CASSAAGLGEQYF.